This record covers a single TCR delta chain. Its matching antigen is unknown. TCRdb's listed protein matches a much larger clone and diverges from this DNA's translation at residue 6, likely through a read error; the protein shown comes from the DNA. V dropped 1 base and J dropped 0; count of bases not matched to a gene: 16. The V gene's germline CDR1 is TSWWSYY and CDR2 QGS. This CDR3 spans 20 amino acids. The data were obtained in a study of γδ T cells in repeated Plasmodium falciparum infection. The wider study: Age- and gender-matched Australian children served as comparison for malaria-exposed Malian children. Four controlled malaria infections with P. falciparum NF54 spanned roughly 97 weeks.

TCRdb re-called the multiplex PCR reads via CATT. The sample holds tens of thousands of delta-chain clones, roughly 2% seen once. General study results and limits: In Vdelta2-negative, largely Vdelta1+, gammadelta repertoires, repeated controlled infections appeared to drive clonal selection waves.

Gammadelta T cells were flow-sorted from PBMC into Vgamma9/Vdelta2+ and Vdelta2-negative populations for bulk analysis. The sample was gamma-delta T cells from blood. The genes are TRDV1 and TRDJ1; 8 positions match TRDD3. This TCR derives from a pool of human donors (malaria-infected and uninfected, not separated). DNA of the CDR3: TGTGCTCTTGGGGAACCACGACCAACATGGGGATACTGGTACACCGATAAACTCATCTTT. Translation gives CALGEPRPTWGYWYTDKLIF.